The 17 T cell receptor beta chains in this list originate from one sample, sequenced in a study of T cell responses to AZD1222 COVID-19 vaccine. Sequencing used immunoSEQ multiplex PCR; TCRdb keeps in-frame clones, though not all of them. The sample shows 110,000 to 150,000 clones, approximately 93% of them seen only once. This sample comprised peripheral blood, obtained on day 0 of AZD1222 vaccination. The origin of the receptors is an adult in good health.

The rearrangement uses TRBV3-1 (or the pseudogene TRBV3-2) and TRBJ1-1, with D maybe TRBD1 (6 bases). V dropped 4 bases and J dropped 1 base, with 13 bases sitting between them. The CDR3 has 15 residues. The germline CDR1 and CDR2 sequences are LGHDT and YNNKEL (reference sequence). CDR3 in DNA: TGTGCCAGCAGCCCTCGGGACACCGCGAACACTGAAGCTTTCTTT. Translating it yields CASSPRDTANTEAFF.

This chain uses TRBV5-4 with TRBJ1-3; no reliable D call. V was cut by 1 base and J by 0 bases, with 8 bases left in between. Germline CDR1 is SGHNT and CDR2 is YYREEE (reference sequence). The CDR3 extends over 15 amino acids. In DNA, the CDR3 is TGTGCCAGCAGCTTGCCGGGTACCTCTGGAAACACCATATATTTT. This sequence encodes CASSLPGTSGNTIYF.

The CDR3 DNA reads as TGTGCCAGTAGTATAGATACCACTAGCACAGATACGCAGTATTTT. This codes for CASSIDTTSTDTQYF. This chain connects TRBV19 to TRBJ2-3; D is ambiguous. V was trimmed by 0 bases and J by 0 bases, leaving 7 bases between them. The germline CDR1 and CDR2 sequences are LNHDA and SQIVND (reference sequence). The CDR3 is made up of 15 amino acids. Filled out from reference TRBV19 and TRBJ2-3, the complete variable domain reads DGGITQSPKYLFRKEGQNVTLSCEQNLNHDAMYWYRQDPGQGLRLIYYSQIVNDFQKGDIAEGYSVSREKKESFPLTVTSAQKNPTAFYLCASSIDTTSTDTQYFGPGTRLTVL.

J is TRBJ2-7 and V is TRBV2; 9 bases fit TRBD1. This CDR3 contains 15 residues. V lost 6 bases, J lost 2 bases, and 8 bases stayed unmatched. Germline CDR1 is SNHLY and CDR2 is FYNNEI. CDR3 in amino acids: CASSFGQGFPYEQYF. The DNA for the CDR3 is TGTGCCAGCAGCTTTGGACAGGGGTTTCCCTACGAGCAGTACTTC.

The CDR3 protein is CATSRSLPGQANTDTQYF. Here the CDR3 DNA reads TGTGCCACCAGCAGATCTCTCCCGGGACAGGCGAACACAGATACGCAGTATTTT. The V and J genes are TRBV15 and TRBJ2-3, with 8 positions matching TRBD1. This CDR3 comprises 18 residues. Losses at the gene ends were 2 bases for V and 2 bases for J; bases not matched to a gene: 12. CDR1 and CDR2 from the germline V gene are LNHNV and YYDKDF (reference sequence).

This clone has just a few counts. The CDR3 spells CASSSLRGISGNTIYF. The CDR3 nucleotides are TGCGCCAGCAGCTCCCTCCGGGGGATCTCTGGAAACACCATATATTTT. V and J are TRBV10-2 and TRBJ1-3, with TRBD1 as a possible D gene (5 bases). The length of the CDR3 is 16 residues. Germline V gene lookup returns CDR1 WSHSY and CDR2 SAAADI. V gave up 6 bases and J gave up 0 bases, with 15 bases separating them.

This CDR3 reads CASSQEQTSSYEQYF. In nucleotides, the CDR3 is TGTGCCAGCAGCCAAGAACAGACCAGCTCCTACGAGCAGTACTTC. The V gene is TRBV3-1 (or the pseudogene TRBV3-2), the J gene TRBJ2-7, with D unresolved. The CDR3 consists of 15 residues. Germline V lookup: CDR1 LGHDT, CDR2 YNNKEL (reference sequence). V was shortened by 0 bases and J by 0 bases, with 9 bases between the two germline ends.

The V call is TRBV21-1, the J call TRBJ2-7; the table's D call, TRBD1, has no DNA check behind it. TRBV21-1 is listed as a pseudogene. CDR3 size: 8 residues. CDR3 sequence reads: CASSGQDF. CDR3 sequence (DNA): TGTGCCAGCAGCGGACAGGACTTC.

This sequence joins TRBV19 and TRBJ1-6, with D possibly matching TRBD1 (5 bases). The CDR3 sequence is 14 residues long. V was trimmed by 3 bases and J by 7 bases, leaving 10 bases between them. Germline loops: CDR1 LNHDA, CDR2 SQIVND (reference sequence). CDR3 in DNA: TGTGCCAGTAGTATTCAGGGATCCAATTCACCCCTCCACTTT. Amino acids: CASSIQGSNSPLHF.

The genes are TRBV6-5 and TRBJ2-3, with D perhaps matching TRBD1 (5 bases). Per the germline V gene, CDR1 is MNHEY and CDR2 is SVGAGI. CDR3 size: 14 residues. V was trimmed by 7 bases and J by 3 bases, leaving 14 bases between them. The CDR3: CASTDGHATDTQYF. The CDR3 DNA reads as TGTGCCAGCACAGATGGACATGCAACAGATACGCAGTATTTT.

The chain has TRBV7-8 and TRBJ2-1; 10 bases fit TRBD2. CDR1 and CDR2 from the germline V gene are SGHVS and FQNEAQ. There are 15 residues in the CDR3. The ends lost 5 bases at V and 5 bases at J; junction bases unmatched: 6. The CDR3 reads CASSQGLASDNEQFF. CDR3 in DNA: TGTGCCAGCAGCCAGGGACTAGCGAGCGACAATGAGCAGTTCTTC.

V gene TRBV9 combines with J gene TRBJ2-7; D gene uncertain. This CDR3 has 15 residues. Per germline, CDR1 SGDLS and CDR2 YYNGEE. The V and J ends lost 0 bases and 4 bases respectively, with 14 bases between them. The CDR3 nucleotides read TGTGCCAGCAGCGTAGGACTCCCCTCGTCTTACGAGCAGTACTTC. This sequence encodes CASSVGLPSSYEQYF.

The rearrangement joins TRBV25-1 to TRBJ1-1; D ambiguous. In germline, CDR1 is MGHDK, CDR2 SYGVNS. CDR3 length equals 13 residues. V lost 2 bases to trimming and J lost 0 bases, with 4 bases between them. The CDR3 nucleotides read TGTGCCAGCAGTGAACGACTGAACACTGAAGCTTTCTTT. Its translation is CASSERLNTEAFF.

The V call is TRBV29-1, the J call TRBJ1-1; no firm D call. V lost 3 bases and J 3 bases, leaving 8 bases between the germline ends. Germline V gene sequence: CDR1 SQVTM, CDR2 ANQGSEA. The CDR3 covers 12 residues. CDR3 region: CSVDRLDTEAFF. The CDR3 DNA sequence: TGCAGCGTTGATCGGCTTGACACTGAAGCTTTCTTT.

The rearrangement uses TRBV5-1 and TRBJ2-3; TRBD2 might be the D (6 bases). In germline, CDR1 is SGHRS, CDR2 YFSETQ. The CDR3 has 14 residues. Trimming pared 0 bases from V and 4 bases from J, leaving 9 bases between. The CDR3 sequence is CASSLALAADTQYF. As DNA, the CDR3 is TGCGCCAGCAGCTTGGCACTAGCCGCAGATACGCAGTATTTT.

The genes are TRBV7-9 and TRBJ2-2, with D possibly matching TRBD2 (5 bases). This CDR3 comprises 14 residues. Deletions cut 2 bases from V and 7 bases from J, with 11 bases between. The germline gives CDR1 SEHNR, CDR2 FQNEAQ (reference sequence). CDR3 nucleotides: TGTGCCAGCAGCTTATACGAGGGAGACGGGGAGCTGTTTTTT. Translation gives CASSLYEGDGELFF. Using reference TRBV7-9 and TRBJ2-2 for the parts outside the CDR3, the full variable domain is DTGVSQNPRHKITKRGQNVTFRCDPISEHNRLYWYRQTLGQGPEFLTYFQNEAQLEKSRLLSDRFSAERPKGSFSTLEIQRTEQGDSAMYLCASSLYEGDGELFFGEGSRLTVL.

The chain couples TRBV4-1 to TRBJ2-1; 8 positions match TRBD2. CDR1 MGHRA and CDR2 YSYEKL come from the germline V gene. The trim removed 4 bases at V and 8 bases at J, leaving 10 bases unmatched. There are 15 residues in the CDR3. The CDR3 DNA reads TGCGCCAGCAGCCTTTTTAGCGGGAATGAGGATGAGCAGTTCTTC. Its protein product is CASSLFSGNEDEQFF.